The text below deals with one T cell receptor (beta chain). Its cognate antigen is unknown. The data belong to a study of T-cell reconstitution after alpha-beta-depleted transplantation in children. Overall study results and limits: High day-60 TCRbeta diversity in some patients came from surviving recipient T cells and thymic progenitors.

Unique molecular identifiers were incorporated when the TCRbeta library was constructed. TCRdb redid the calling of the PCR reads with MiXCR, one entry per CDR3 protein. The table lists around 490,000 distinct CDR3 sequences, around 10% of them singletons. Between the trimmed V and J ends, which lost 4 bases and 3 bases, there was a span of 16 bases. Germline V gene lookup returns CDR1 SGHAT and CDR2 FQDESV (reference sequence). The CDR3 has 15 amino acids. The sample consisted of PBMCs, mostly from graft donor cells, taken 180 days after TCRalphabeta/CD19-depleted stem cell transplant. The TCR comes from a female patient aged 2 to 10 who had a stem cell transplant for aplastic anemia, so the T cells may come from the graft donor. J is TRBJ2-7 and V is TRBV11-1, with D tentatively TRBD2 (7 bases). CDR3 amino acids: CASSSPQRGHYEQYF. Written as DNA, the CDR3 is TGTGCCAGCAGCTCGCCACAGCGGGGACACTACGAGCAGTACTTC.